What follows is one TCR beta chain and its context. Its specificity is not known. The data are from a study of TIL therapy for anti-PD-1-resistant metastatic lung cancer. Looking at the study overall: Patients then received nivolumab; progressors got lymphodepletion, TIL and IL-2.

Sequencing used immunoSEQ v3. Clones were read by immunoSEQ multiplex PCR, and TCRdb kept only the in-frame ones, dropping some. Among just under 60,000 clones, roughly 70% were seen once, and the ten largest hold around 1.7%. Time point meaning: pre-treatment sample, taken before nivolumab and TIL therapy. V was pared by 4 bases and J by 2 bases, with 18 bases between. Germline V gene lookup returns CDR1 SGHVS and CDR2 FNYEAQ. The CDR3 totals 17 residues. Study findings and constraints: The baseline peripheral repertoire was partially replaced by infused TIL clonotypes that later decayed.

The receptor's source is a person aged 25-80 years with non-small cell lung cancer. The input for sequencing was blood, taken at baseline. V and J are TRBV7-6 and TRBJ2-4; tentatively, D is TRBD1 or TRBD2 (6 bases each). In DNA, the CDR3 is TGTGCCAGCAGCTCCGGGGGTTGGGACATGTCCAAAAACATTCAGTACTTC. Translating it yields CASSSGGWDMSKNIQYF.